Each of the 21 T cell receptor beta chains below was sequenced from the same sample in a study of CD8 T cells in ankylosing spondylitis. TCRdb redid the calling of the 5' RACE reads with MiXCR, one entry per CDR3 protein. The profile covers 250,000 or so distinct CDR3 sequences, with 15% to 20% appearing a single time and around 33% taken by the ten largest. Source material: blood, either unsorted or a sorted T cell fraction (not recorded which). The receptor source for this set is a male donor with ankylosing spondylitis or in good health (not recorded which).

The chain is built from TRBV7-9 and TRBJ2-5; D not resolved. Germline CDR1 and CDR2: SEHNR and FQNEAQ (reference sequence). CDR3 length equals 14 residues. The V and J ends lost 5 bases and 3 bases respectively, with 13 bases between them. The chain's CDR3 is CASSHTDGEETQYF. In DNA form, the CDR3 reads TGTGCCAGCAGCCATACTGACGGCGAAGAGACCCAGTACTTC.

As for this clonotype: A much larger clone differs by one base, so this may be a read error. The genes are TRBV6-5 and TRBJ2-1; D call uncertain. Germline CDR1 is MNHEY and CDR2 is SVGAGI. The CDR3 runs 14 residues. Here the CDR3 reads CASSYREGNNELFF. Here the CDR3 DNA reads TGTGCCAGCAGTTACCGCGAAGGTAACAATGAGCTGTTCTTC.

This chain uses TRBV20-1 with TRBJ2-7; D may be TRBD1 or TRBD2 (5 bases each). V lost 5 bases and J lost 3, with 14 bases in between. CDR3 length equals 13 residues. CDR1 is DFQATT and CDR2 is SNEGSKA in the germline V gene (reference sequence). For the CDR3, the DNA is TGCAGTGCTCCGGACGGGGCCGGCTACGAGCAGTACTTC. It yields the protein CSAPDGAGYEQYF.

This sequence joins TRBV29-1 and TRBJ2-2; a weak D match, TRBD1 (6 bases). The germline V and J ends were trimmed by 7 bases and 1 base, with 13 bases remaining between them. Germline CDR1 reads SQVTM; CDR2 reads ANQGSEA. This CDR3 is 14 amino acids long. CDR3 sequence: CSALGQQNTGELFF. The CDR3 DNA reads as TGCAGCGCCCTTGGACAGCAGAACACCGGGGAGCTGTTTTTT.

The chain links TRBV7-8 to TRBJ2-7; 7 positions agree with TRBD1. The V gene's germline CDR1 is SGHVS and CDR2 FQNEAQ. This CDR3 is built from 16 residues. V gave up 4 bases and J gave up 2 bases; unmatched junction bases: 11. The chain's CDR3 is CASSSREWDRTYEQYF. The DNA for the CDR3 is TGTGCCAGCAGCTCGAGGGAGTGGGACAGAACCTACGAGCAGTACTTC.

The rearrangement joins TRBV7-9 to TRBJ2-7; 13 bases map to TRBD2. Losses at the gene ends were 2 bases for V and 6 bases for J; bases not matched to a gene: 4. CDR1 is SEHNR and CDR2 is FQNEAQ in the germline V gene (reference sequence). The CDR3 runs to 15 residues. Written as DNA, the CDR3 is TGTGCCAGCAGCTTAAGGACTAGCGGGGGCGGCGAGCAGTACTTC. Translated, it gives CASSLRTSGGGEQYF.

This chain links TRBV27 with TRBJ2-3; unclear D gene. Germline V gene data show CDR1 as MNHEY and CDR2 as SMNVEV (reference sequence). The germline V and J ends were trimmed by 3 bases and 11 bases, with 12 bases remaining between them. CDR3 length: 12 amino acids. The CDR3 loop reads CASSLTPPGQYF. The CDR3 bases are TGTGCCAGCAGTTTGACACCTCCGGGGCAGTATTTT.

This sequence joins TRBV5-4 and TRBJ2-1, with 9 positions matching TRBD2. Germline V gives CDR1 SGHNT, CDR2 YYREEE (reference sequence). Losses at the gene ends were 2 bases for V and 4 bases for J; bases not matched to a gene: 4. The CDR3 sequence is 15 residues long. The CDR3 nucleotides are TGTGCCAGCAGCTTCTTAGCGGGGGCATACAATGAGCAGTTCTTC. It translates to CASSFLAGAYNEQFF. Full variable domain (missing parts from reference TRBV5-4 and TRBJ2-1): ETGVTQSPTHLIKTRGQQVTLRCSSQSGHNTVSWYQQALGQGPQFIFQYYREEENGRGNFPPRFSGLQFPNYSSELNVNALELDDSALYLCASSFLAGAYNEQFFGPGTRLTVL.

This clonotype appeared many times. This chain joins TRBV7-6 and TRBJ2-7, with D maybe TRBD1 (6 bases). The CDR3 totals 14 residues. V was pared by 5 bases and J by 2 bases, with 13 bases between. CDR1 and CDR2 (germline): SGHVS, FNYEAQ. The CDR3 nucleotides read TGTGCCAGCAGCGCGAGACAGGATACCTACGAGCAGTACTTC. Translation gives CASSARQDTYEQYF.

The chain combines TRBV20-1 with TRBJ2-5; no clear D. The CDR3 is 13 residues long. The V and J ends lost 0 bases and 2 bases respectively, with 7 bases between them. Germline assignment: CDR1 DFQATT and CDR2 SNEGSKA (reference sequence). In DNA, the CDR3 is TGCAGTGCTAGAGATTGGGGTCAAGAGACCCAGTACTTC. Amino acids: CSARDWGQETQYF.

This clonotype was detected ten times or more. The V and J genes are TRBV7-3 and TRBJ2-1; TRBD1 might be the D (5 bases). Germline values: CDR1 SGHTA, CDR2 FQGTGA. V was shortened by 2 bases and J by 3 bases, with 11 bases between the two germline ends. This CDR3 has 15 residues. For the CDR3, the DNA is TGTGCCAGCAGCTTATACGACAGCAACTACAATGAGCAGTTCTTC. Its translation: CASSLYDSNYNEQFF.

This clonotype showed up just a few times. The chain employs TRBV28 and TRBJ2-7; TRBD2 aligns across 10 bases. This CDR3 is built from 16 residues. The V gene end was trimmed by 3 bases and the J gene end by 3 bases; junction bases not matched to a gene: 8. Germline V gene sequence: CDR1 MDHEN, CDR2 SYDVKM. CDR3 DNA: TGTGCCAGCAGTTTTCCCCCTAGCGGGAGTGTCTACGAGCAGTACTTC. It specifies CASSFPPSGSVYEQYF.

This clonotype was seen a few times. The CDR3 spells CASSDSAAEQYF. CDR3 coding DNA: TGTGCCAGCAGCGACTCCGCGGCCGAGCAGTACTTC. The V call is TRBV7-6, the J call TRBJ2-7; no clear D gene. CDR3 length: 12 residues. Germline V CDR1 and CDR2: SGHVS, FNYEAQ. V lost 5 bases to trimming and J lost 6 bases, with 11 bases between them.

This clonotype was found many times. The chain joins TRBV27 to TRBJ2-3, with D possibly TRBD1 on 6 matching bases. Trimming took off 4 bases at V and 9 bases at J, with 11 bases between the two ends. This CDR3 has 12 amino acids. CDR1 and CDR2 (germline): MNHEY, SMNVEV (reference sequence). CDR3 sequence reads: CASSSGQWTQYF. CDR3 in DNA: TGTGCCAGCAGTTCTGGACAGTGGACGCAGTATTTT.

The rearrangement uses TRBV24-1 and TRBJ2-7; D is perhaps TRBD2 (6 bases). The CDR3 spans 15 residues. Per the germline V gene, CDR1 is KGHDR and CDR2 is SFDVKD. The V and J ends lost 3 bases and 0 bases respectively, with 11 bases between them. CDR3 DNA sequence: TGTGCCACCAGTGATGTCCCCGGGAGCTCCTACGAGCAGTACTTC. Amino acids: CATSDVPGSSYEQYF.

The rearrangement uses TRBV9 and TRBJ2-2; 10 bases align to TRBD2. This CDR3 is 18 amino acids long. Germline-derived CDR1 and CDR2 are SGDLS and YYNGEE. Trimming at V came to 4 bases and at J to 3 bases, leaving 12 bases not matched to a gene. The CDR3 bases are TGTGCCAGCAGCTCCCGAGTCCGGACTAGCGGTTACACCGGGGAGCTGTTTTTT. Amino acids: CASSSRVRTSGYTGELFF.

In this sample, this clonotype turned up many times. The genes are TRBV27 and TRBJ2-1, with TRBD1 matching over 8 bases. Germline-derived CDR1 and CDR2 are MNHEY and SMNVEV (reference sequence). CDR3 length: 16 amino acids. V dropped 3 bases and J dropped 4; count of bases not matched to a gene: 8. The CDR3 DNA reads as TGTGCCAGCAGTTTGCCTCAGGGGGCGTTGTACAATGAGCAGTTCTTC. It encodes CASSLPQGALYNEQFF.

This clonotype appeared a few times. The CDR3, as DNA: TGTGCCAGTTCCCAATTTGAGGGGGTCTACGAGCAGTACTTC. It is translated as CASSQFEGVYEQYF. The chain employs TRBV7-6 and TRBJ2-7; possibly TRBD1 for D (6 bases). Germline V gives CDR1 SGHVS, CDR2 FNYEAQ. The ends were cut back, 9 bases at V and 3 bases at J, with 18 bases in the middle. The CDR3 spans 14 residues.

The rearrangement uses TRBV2 and TRBJ2-6, with D hard to call. V was clipped by 4 bases and J by 0 bases, with 16 bases between them. CDR1 and CDR2 from the germline V gene are SNHLY and FYNNEI. The CDR3 totals 18 residues. CDR3 DNA: TGTGCCAGCAGTGGGAGAGACACAGATTTCTCTGGGGCCAACGTCCTGACTTTC. Protein product: CASSGRDTDFSGANVLTF.

The rearrangement uses TRBV12-3 or TRBV12-4 and TRBJ2-1; 14 bases fit TRBD2. Trimming removed 5 bases from V and 0 bases from J; junction bases left unmatched: 9. The CDR3 covers 19 residues. In DNA form, the CDR3 reads TGTGCCAGCAGTGGCGGGACTAGCGGGAGCCTAAGCTCCTACAATGAGCAGTTCTTC. It yields the protein CASSGGTSGSLSSYNEQFF.

V and J are TRBV6-5 and TRBJ1-1; D unresolved. The germline gives CDR1 MNHEY, CDR2 SVGAGI. The CDR3 is 16 residues long. The V gene lost 0 bases and the J gene lost 6 bases, with 17 bases spanning the gap. The CDR3 nucleotides read TGTGCCAGCAGTTACTCTGGCGGGGAATCGCGTCCTGAAGCTTTCTTT. As protein: CASSYSGGESRPEAFF.